These T cell receptor beta chains were read from a single sample in a study of blood T cell repertoires in COVID-19. The protocol was immunoSEQ multiplex PCR, while the TCRdb copy is restricted to in-frame clones and leaves out a portion. The profile covers about 63,000 clones, with approximately 85% appearing a single time and about 4.7% taken by the ten largest. The sequenced sample was peripheral blood. The receptors shown here come from a human donor in a cohort sampled during active COVID-19. CDR3s include the opening cysteine and the closing phenylalanine or tryptophan. A D gene is named only where the DNA matches it firmly.

D gene: NA; CDR3 length: 12; J gene: TRBJ2-7; V gene: TRBV28; CDR3 DNA: TGTGCCAGCAGAACTAGTACCCACGAGCAGTACTTC; CDR3 protein: CASRTSTHEQYF
D gene: NA; CDR3 length: 15; J gene: TRBJ1-5; V gene: TRBV6-5; CDR3 DNA: TGTGCCAGCAGCCCGGACAGAGTTAGCAATCAGCCCCAGCATTTT; CDR3 protein: CASSPDRVSNQPQHF
D gene: TRBD2; CDR3 length: 15; J gene: TRBJ2-1; V gene: TRBV2; CDR3 DNA: TGTGCCAGCAGGCTAGGACTAGCATCTTACAATGAGCAGTTCTTC; CDR3 protein: CASRLGLASYNEQFF
D gene: TRBD1; CDR3 length: 13; J gene: TRBJ2-5; V gene: TRBV2; CDR3 DNA: TGTGCCACTTCAGGGGGAGTAGGTGAGACCCAGTACTTC; CDR3 protein: CATSGGVGETQYF
D gene: TRBD2; CDR3 length: 16; J gene: TRBJ2-7; V gene: TRBV10-1; CDR3 DNA: TGCGCCAGCAGTGACTCAGCCAGCGGGAGGACCTACGAGCAGTACTTC; CDR3 protein: CASSDSASGRTYEQYF
D gene: TRBD2; CDR3 length: 16; J gene: TRBJ2-3; V gene: TRBV2; CDR3 DNA: TGTGCCAGCGGTCCGACTAGCGCGACTAGCACAGATACGCAGTATTTT; CDR3 protein: CASGPTSATSTDTQYF
D gene: NA; CDR3 length: 14; J gene: TRBJ2-3; V gene: TRBV5-1; CDR3 DNA: TGCGCCAGCAGCTTGGGTGGAGGTCCAGATACGCAGTATTTT; CDR3 protein: CASSLGGGPDTQYF
D gene: TRBD1; CDR3 length: 14; J gene: TRBJ1-4; V gene: TRBV5-6; CDR3 DNA: TGTGCCAGCAGTTCAGGGGGCAGAGGGGAAAAACTGTTTTTT; CDR3 protein: CASSSGGRGEKLFF
D gene: TRBD1; CDR3 length: 14; J gene: TRBJ1-5; V gene: TRBV5-6; CDR3 DNA: TGTGCCAGCAGCTTGAAGGGGGCTGGGCAGCCCCAGCATTTT; CDR3 protein: CASSLKGAGQPQHF
D gene: NA; CDR3 length: 13; J gene: TRBJ2-7; V gene: TRBV29-1; CDR3 DNA: TGCAGCGTTGAGTCCCGGCAGGGCTACGAGCAGTACTTC; CDR3 protein: CSVESRQGYEQYF
D gene: TRBD1; CDR3 length: 15; J gene: TRBJ2-7; V gene: TRBV6-5; CDR3 DNA: TGTGCCAGCATCCGAGGGGGGACAGGGTCCTACGAGCAGTACTTC; CDR3 protein: CASIRGGTGSYEQYF
D gene: TRBD2; CDR3 length: 15; J gene: TRBJ2-7; V gene: TRBV7-8; CDR3 DNA: TGTGCCAGCAGCAACGGACTAGCGGGACAGGGCGAGCAGTACTTC; CDR3 protein: CASSNGLAGQGEQYF
D gene: TRBD2; CDR3 length: 13; J gene: TRBJ2-5; V gene: TRBV7-9; CDR3 DNA: TGTGCCAGCAGCTTAGGCGGGGGGGAGACCCAGTACTTC; CDR3 protein: CASSLGGGETQYF